This T cell receptor (beta chain) derives from a study of blood T cell repertoires in COVID-19. As for the study in general: Italy, Spain and the United States were the sources of the convalescent and acute COVID-19 samples. The cDNA or gDNA used as material had been derived from T cells, B-cell-depleted T cells, or PBMCs.

The table lists this clone with a count of one. The table came from immunoSEQ multiplex PCR; TCRdb's copy has only in-frame clones and leaves some out. There are about 230,000 clones in the sample; approximately 80% occur only once, and about 1.5% lies in the top ten. Germline V gene sequence: CDR1 LGHDT, CDR2 YNNKEL (reference sequence). The length of the CDR3 is 13 residues. V lost 5 bases, J lost 5 bases, and 10 bases lay in between. The V call is TRBV3-1 (or the pseudogene TRBV3-2), the J call TRBJ1-5; weak D call: TRBD1 (6 bases). The receptor was derived from a woman aged 40 to 50 who had recovered from COVID-19. The sample consisted of peripheral blood. CDR3 amino acids: CASSKQGYQPQHF. CDR3 DNA: TGTGCCAGCAGCAAACAGGGTTATCAGCCCCAGCATTTT.